This TCR beta chain is from a study of CD4 and CD8 cells across lung adenocarcinoma regions. Germline CDR1 MNHEY, CDR2 SVGAGI. The V segment lost 4 bases and the J segment 4 bases; nucleotides outside the gene matches: 7. The length of the CDR3 is 16 residues. In this sample, this clonotype turned up a few times. One entry per CDR3 protein results from TCRdb running MiXCR on the PCR reads. Of about 19,000 distinct CDR3 sequences detected, 46% appear once; the ten largest clones hold approximately 18%. Localized lung adenocarcinoma, a non-small cell lung cancer, affected the donors. The receptor was isolated from a male donor with lung adenocarcinoma. The CD4 and CD8 labels of this study may be unreliable. V and J are TRBV6-5 and TRBJ2-2; 9 bases match TRBD1. The sequencing sample was made of CD4+ T cells from the margin of a lung tumor. The CDR3, as DNA: TGTGCCAGCAGTTTCCAGGGACAGGGAGGCACCGGGGAGCTGTTTTTT. It encodes CASSFQGQGGTGELFF.